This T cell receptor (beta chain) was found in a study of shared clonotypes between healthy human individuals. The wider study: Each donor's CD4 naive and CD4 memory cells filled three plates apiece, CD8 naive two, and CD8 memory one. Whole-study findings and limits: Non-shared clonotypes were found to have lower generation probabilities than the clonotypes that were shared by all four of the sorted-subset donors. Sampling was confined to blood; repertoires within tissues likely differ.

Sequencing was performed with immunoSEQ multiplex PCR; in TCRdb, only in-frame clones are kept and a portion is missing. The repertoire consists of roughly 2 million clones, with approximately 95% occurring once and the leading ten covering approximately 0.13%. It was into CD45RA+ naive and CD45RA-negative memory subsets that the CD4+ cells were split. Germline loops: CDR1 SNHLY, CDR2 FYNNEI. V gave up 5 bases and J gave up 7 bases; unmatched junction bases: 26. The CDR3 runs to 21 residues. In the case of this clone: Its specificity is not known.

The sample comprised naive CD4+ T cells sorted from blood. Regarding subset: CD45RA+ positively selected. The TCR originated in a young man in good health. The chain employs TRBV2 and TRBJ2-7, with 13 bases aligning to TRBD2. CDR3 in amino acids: CASSTTQWTSGRPTTVWEQYF. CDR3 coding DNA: TGTGCCAGCAGTACAACGCAATGGACTAGCGGGAGACCGACTACGGTGTGGGAGCAGTACTTC.